This is a list of T cell receptor beta chains from one sample in a study of blood T cell repertoires in COVID-19. TCRdb's table, derived via immunoSEQ multiplex PCR, lists solely in-frame clones and lacks some. The data hold 150,000 to 200,000 clones, with around 88% observed a single time. Sequencing was carried out using peripheral blood. These receptors all come from a human donor in a cohort sampled during active COVID-19. Each CDR3 is given with its conserved first and last residue. The D gene is left open where the match is weak.

d_gene	v_gene	j_gene	CDR3nt	CDR3aa
TRBD2	TRBV5-1	TRBJ2-2	TGCGCCAGCAGCTTTAGCGGGAGTACGGTCACCGGGGAGCTGTTTTTT	CASSFSGSTVTGELFF
-	TRBV28	TRBJ1-2	TGTGCCAGCAGTTTGACAGGAGTCTATGGCTACACCTTC	CASSLTGVYGYTF
-	TRBV30	TRBJ2-2	TGTGCCTGGAGTGGATCCGAATCTAGCATACGGAACACCGGGGAGCTGTTTTTT	CAWSGSESSIRNTGELFF
TRBD1	TRBV5-1	TRBJ1-2	TGCGCCAGCAGCATATCACAGGGGGCGAGGGGCTACACCTTC	CASSISQGARGYTF
TRBD1	TRBV5-1	TRBJ2-7	TGCGCCAGCAGCTTCGACAGGGCACACTACGAGCAGTACTTC	CASSFDRAHYEQYF
-	TRBV27	TRBJ1-6	TGTGCCAGCGGCCAGCTACGGGGGGCGTTCGATAATTCACCCCTCCACTTT	CASGQLRGAFDNSPLHF
-	TRBV3-1/TRBV3-2	TRBJ2-2	TGTGCCAGCAGCCATTCCTATTTAGTAGTCACCGGGGAGCTGTTTTTT	CASSHSYLVVTGELFF
-	TRBV3-1/TRBV3-2	TRBJ2-7	TGTGCCAGCAGCCAAGGGACAGTTAGCTCCTACGAGCAGTACTTC	CASSQGTVSSYEQYF
TRBD2	TRBV27	TRBJ2-1	TGTGCCAGCAGAACGGGACTAGCGGGCTCCTACAATGAGCAGTTCTTC	CASRTGLAGSYNEQFF
-	TRBV19	TRBJ1-2	TGTGCCAGTAGTTCCCGGACGGAGGCATCTAACTATGGCTACACCTTC	CASSSRTEASNYGYTF
TRBD1	TRBV28	TRBJ2-7	TGTGCCAGCCCACCTCGGGGACAGCAAGTTAAAAGGAGCTCCTACGAGCAGTACTTC	CASPPRGQQVKRSSYEQYF
TRBD2	TRBV5-1	TRBJ2-7	TGCGCCAGCAGCTTGAGGCCTAGCGGGAGTCACGAGCAGTACTTC	CASSLRPSGSHEQYF
TRBD2	TRBV11-2	TRBJ2-7	TGTGCCAGCAGCCCCCGACTAGCTAGGGAGCAGTACTTC	CASSPRLAREQYF